These T cell receptor beta chains were read from a single sample in a study of cytomegalovirus exposure and HLA in healthy donors. The protocol was immunoSEQ multiplex PCR, while the TCRdb copy is restricted to in-frame clones and leaves out a portion. The sample consists of roughly 190,000 clones, about nine tenths of them appearing once. The sample taken for sequencing was PBMCs. These receptors came from a boy younger than 10 in good health and CMV-seronegative. Both conserved end residues are part of each CDR3. Each record gives: J gene, D gene, V gene, CDR3 length, clone size, CDR3 protein, CDR3 DNA. D genes are given only for firm matches. Clone size, where shown, is once, few, many, or a class for clones that have expanded.

j_call: TRBJ2-4
d_call: TRBD2
v_call: TRBV27
cdr3_length: 13
clone_size: NA
cdr3_aa: CASSPGTTSIQYF
cdr3_nt: TGTGCCAGCAGCCCCGGGACTACCAGCATTCAGTACTTC

j_call: TRBJ2-7
d_call: TRBD1
v_call: TRBV19
cdr3_length: 14
clone_size: NA
cdr3_aa: CASSMRGPPHEQYF
cdr3_nt: TGTGCCAGTAGTATGAGGGGGCCGCCCCACGAGCAGTACTTC

j_call: TRBJ2-4
d_call: NA
v_call: TRBV10-1
cdr3_length: 14
clone_size: NA
cdr3_aa: CASSGRGSKNIQYF
cdr3_nt: TGCGCCAGCAGTGGCAGGGGTTCCAAAAACATTCAGTACTTC

j_call: TRBJ1-6
d_call: TRBD1
v_call: TRBV5-1
cdr3_length: 16
clone_size: NA
cdr3_aa: CASSSGGTEYNSPLHF
cdr3_nt: TGCGCCAGCAGCTCCGGTGGGACAGAGTATAATTCACCCCTCCACTTT

j_call: TRBJ1-5
d_call: NA
v_call: TRBV16
cdr3_length: 15
clone_size: NA
cdr3_aa: CASSQLEELYQPQHF
cdr3_nt: TGTGCCAGCAGCCAATTGGAGGAGCTCTATCAGCCCCAGCATTTT

j_call: TRBJ2-7
d_call: TRBD2
v_call: TRBV9
cdr3_length: 16
clone_size: NA
cdr3_aa: CASSVGLAVDSYEQYF
cdr3_nt: TGTGCCAGCAGCGTGGGACTAGCGGTAGATTCCTACGAGCAGTACTTC

j_call: TRBJ2-3
d_call: TRBD1
v_call: TRBV19
cdr3_length: 15
clone_size: NA
cdr3_aa: CASRTSGGPADTQYF
cdr3_nt: TGTGCCAGTCGGACCTCAGGGGGACCTGCGGATACGCAGTATTTT

j_call: TRBJ2-1
d_call: TRBD1
v_call: TRBV4-1
cdr3_length: 19
clone_size: NA
cdr3_aa: CASSQHFGMTGATYNEQFF
cdr3_nt: TGCGCCAGCAGCCAACATTTCGGGATGACAGGGGCTACATACAATGAGCAGTTCTTC

j_call: TRBJ2-3
d_call: TRBD1
v_call: TRBV30
cdr3_length: 15
clone_size: NA
cdr3_aa: CAWSTWTGDTDTQYF
cdr3_nt: TGTGCCTGGAGCACCTGGACAGGGGATACAGATACGCAGTATTTT

j_call: TRBJ1-1
d_call: NA
v_call: TRBV28
cdr3_length: 12
clone_size: few
cdr3_aa: CASSLEGAEAFF
cdr3_nt: TGTGCCAGCAGTTTAGAGGGGGCTGAAGCTTTCTTT

j_call: TRBJ2-3
d_call: NA
v_call: TRBV9
cdr3_length: 15
clone_size: once
cdr3_aa: CASSTSGTPGDTQYF
cdr3_nt: TGTGCCAGCAGTACCTCCGGGACTCCAGGGGATACGCAGTATTTT

j_call: TRBJ1-1
d_call: TRBD1
v_call: TRBV27
cdr3_length: 17
clone_size: NA
cdr3_aa: CASSFWGTGGLRTEAFF
cdr3_nt: TGTGCCAGCAGTTTTTGGGGGACAGGGGGTTTAAGGACTGAAGCTTTCTTT

j_call: TRBJ2-7
d_call: NA
v_call: TRBV20-1
cdr3_length: 10
clone_size: NA
cdr3_aa: CSARSYEQYF
cdr3_nt: TGCAGTGCGCGGTCCTACGAGCAGTACTTC

j_call: TRBJ1-1
d_call: TRBD1
v_call: TRBV5-1
cdr3_length: 14
clone_size: NA
cdr3_aa: CASSGGQRSTEAFF
cdr3_nt: TGCGCCAGCAGCGGGGGACAGAGAAGCACTGAAGCTTTCTTT

j_call: TRBJ1-4
d_call: NA
v_call: TRBV28
cdr3_length: 15
clone_size: once
cdr3_aa: CASDKGGATNEKLFF
cdr3_nt: TGTGCCAGCGACAAGGGCGGGGCAACTAATGAAAAACTGTTTTTT

j_call: TRBJ2-5
d_call: TRBD1
v_call: TRBV6-1
cdr3_length: 15
clone_size: NA
cdr3_aa: CASSEAPDREETQYF
cdr3_nt: TGTGCCAGCAGTGAAGCCCCCGACAGGGAAGAGACCCAGTACTTC

j_call: TRBJ2-7
d_call: TRBD1
v_call: TRBV6-1
cdr3_length: 16
clone_size: NA
cdr3_aa: CASSDGFGTGGFEQYF
cdr3_nt: TGTGCCAGCAGTGATGGATTCGGGACAGGGGGCTTCGAGCAGTACTTC

j_call: TRBJ1-5
d_call: TRBD1
v_call: TRBV7-8
cdr3_length: 16
clone_size: once
cdr3_aa: CASSFQGTVSNQPQHF
cdr3_nt: TGTGCCAGCAGCTTCCAAGGGACAGTAAGCAATCAGCCCCAGCATTTT

j_call: TRBJ1-1
d_call: NA
v_call: TRBV30
cdr3_length: 11
clone_size: NA
cdr3_aa: CAWGAGSRAFF
cdr3_nt: TGTGCCTGGGGGGCAGGGTCGAGAGCTTTCTTT

j_call: TRBJ2-7
d_call: TRBD2
v_call: TRBV5-6
cdr3_length: 15
clone_size: once
cdr3_aa: CASSFGTSGAARQYF
cdr3_nt: TGTGCCAGCAGCTTTGGGACTAGCGGGGCCGCTCGGCAGTACTTC

j_call: TRBJ2-5
d_call: NA
v_call: TRBV5-4
cdr3_length: 14
clone_size: NA
cdr3_aa: CASSGGSDQETQYF
cdr3_nt: TGTGCCAGCAGCGGCGGTTCAGACCAAGAGACCCAGTACTTC

j_call: TRBJ2-2
d_call: NA
v_call: TRBV6-4
cdr3_length: 13
clone_size: NA
cdr3_aa: CASSDSASGELFF
cdr3_nt: TGTGCCAGCAGTGACTCGGCTAGCGGGGAGCTGTTTTTT

j_call: TRBJ2-7
d_call: TRBD1
v_call: TRBV27
cdr3_length: 14
clone_size: NA
cdr3_aa: CASRPRQGHGEQYF
cdr3_nt: TGTGCCAGCAGGCCCCGACAGGGACATGGCGAGCAGTACTTC

j_call: TRBJ1-5
d_call: TRBD1
v_call: TRBV27
cdr3_length: 12
clone_size: NA
cdr3_aa: CASSLSGQAQHF
cdr3_nt: TGTGCCAGCAGTCTCTCGGGACAGGCCCAGCATTTT

j_call: TRBJ2-2
d_call: NA
v_call: TRBV6-5
cdr3_length: 15
clone_size: NA
cdr3_aa: CASSYSAVRAGELFF
cdr3_nt: TGTGCCAGCAGTTACTCGGCCGTCCGGGCCGGGGAGCTGTTTTTT

j_call: TRBJ1-1
d_call: TRBD1
v_call: TRBV27
cdr3_length: 14
clone_size: few
cdr3_aa: CASSRGQMNTEAFF
cdr3_nt: TGTGCCAGCAGTCGGGGACAGATGAACACTGAAGCTTTCTTT

j_call: TRBJ1-1
d_call: TRBD1
v_call: TRBV30
cdr3_length: 16
clone_size: NA
cdr3_aa: CALARTGRTRNTEAFF
cdr3_nt: TGTGCCCTCGCCCGGACAGGCCGAACGAGGAACACTGAAGCTTTCTTT

j_call: TRBJ1-1
d_call: TRBD1
v_call: TRBV29-1
cdr3_length: 13
clone_size: NA
cdr3_aa: CSVDRTGGSEAFF
cdr3_nt: TGCAGCGTTGACCGGACAGGGGGCAGTGAAGCTTTCTTT

j_call: TRBJ2-2
d_call: TRBD2
v_call: TRBV2
cdr3_length: 14
clone_size: NA
cdr3_aa: CASHGTSGSGELFF
cdr3_nt: TGTGCCAGCCACGGGACTAGCGGATCCGGGGAGCTGTTTTTT

j_call: TRBJ1-1
d_call: NA
v_call: TRBV11-2
cdr3_length: 14
clone_size: NA
cdr3_aa: CASSFVSGYTEAFF
cdr3_nt: TGTGCCAGCAGCTTTGTCTCGGGGTACACTGAAGCTTTCTTT

j_call: TRBJ1-1
d_call: TRBD1
v_call: TRBV6-1
cdr3_length: 15
clone_size: few
cdr3_aa: CASRTRQGRNTEAFF
cdr3_nt: TGTGCCAGCAGAACTCGACAGGGGAGGAACACTGAAGCTTTCTTT

j_call: TRBJ2-7
d_call: TRBD1
v_call: TRBV4-1
cdr3_length: 12
clone_size: NA
cdr3_aa: CASSLDRVRQYF
cdr3_nt: TGCGCCAGCAGCTTGGACAGGGTTCGGCAGTACTTC

j_call: TRBJ2-7
d_call: NA
v_call: TRBV18
cdr3_length: 14
clone_size: NA
cdr3_aa: CASSPDRSSYEQYF
cdr3_nt: TGTGCCAGCTCACCCGACAGAAGCTCCTACGAGCAGTACTTC

j_call: TRBJ2-7
d_call: NA
v_call: TRBV7-9
cdr3_length: 13
clone_size: NA
cdr3_aa: CASTEAGTYEQYF
cdr3_nt: TGTGCCAGCACCGAGGCAGGGACCTACGAGCAGTACTTC

j_call: TRBJ1-2
d_call: TRBD1
v_call: TRBV7-3
cdr3_length: 15
clone_size: NA
cdr3_aa: CASSPSFGTAYGYTF
cdr3_nt: TGTGCCAGCAGCCCTTCCTTTGGGACAGCCTATGGCTACACCTTC

j_call: TRBJ1-4
d_call: NA
v_call: TRBV30
cdr3_length: 13
clone_size: NA
cdr3_aa: CAVEHLSNEKLFF
cdr3_nt: TGTGCTGTTGAACACCTCTCTAATGAAAAACTGTTTTTT

j_call: TRBJ1-5
d_call: NA
v_call: TRBV30
cdr3_length: 11
clone_size: NA
cdr3_aa: CAWSSGQPQHF
cdr3_nt: TGTGCCTGGAGTTCGGGACAGCCCCAGCATTTT

j_call: TRBJ2-2
d_call: NA
v_call: TRBV19
cdr3_length: 16
clone_size: once
cdr3_aa: CASSIGPGKGTGELFF
cdr3_nt: TGTGCCAGTAGTATCGGGCCAGGGAAGGGCACCGGGGAGCTGTTTTTT

j_call: TRBJ1-1
d_call: NA
v_call: TRBV19
cdr3_length: 14
clone_size: NA
cdr3_aa: CASREEAVNTEAFF
cdr3_nt: TGTGCCAGTAGGGAGGAGGCGGTGAACACTGAAGCTTTCTTT

j_call: TRBJ2-7
d_call: TRBD1
v_call: TRBV5-4
cdr3_length: 14
clone_size: NA
cdr3_aa: CASSSRDRGYEQYF
cdr3_nt: TGTGCCAGCAGCTCACGGGACAGGGGCTACGAGCAGTACTTC

j_call: TRBJ1-5
d_call: TRBD1
v_call: TRBV19
cdr3_length: 14
clone_size: NA
cdr3_aa: CASSLDRGHQPQHF
cdr3_nt: TGTGCCAGTAGCCTTGACAGGGGGCATCAGCCCCAGCATTTT

j_call: TRBJ1-1
d_call: TRBD1
v_call: TRBV5-1
cdr3_length: 14
clone_size: NA
cdr3_aa: CASSTTRGRGEAFF
cdr3_nt: TGCGCCAGCAGCACTACGAGGGGGCGAGGTGAAGCTTTCTTT

j_call: TRBJ2-1
d_call: TRBD2
v_call: TRBV4-1
cdr3_length: 19
clone_size: NA
cdr3_aa: CASSHPRLAADYTYNEQFF
cdr3_nt: TGCGCCAGCAGCCACCCAAGACTAGCGGCCGATTATACCTACAATGAGCAGTTCTTC

j_call: TRBJ2-5
d_call: TRBD2
v_call: TRBV10-2
cdr3_length: 13
clone_size: NA
cdr3_aa: CATSGGAGETQYF
cdr3_nt: TGCGCCACCAGCGGGGGGGCCGGAGAGACCCAGTACTTC

j_call: TRBJ2-5
d_call: TRBD1
v_call: TRBV6-5
cdr3_length: 14
clone_size: NA
cdr3_aa: CASSPRDRVQTQYF
cdr3_nt: TGTGCCAGCAGTCCCCGGGACAGGGTACAGACCCAGTACTTC

j_call: TRBJ2-7
d_call: TRBD1
v_call: TRBV11-2
cdr3_length: 13
clone_size: NA
cdr3_aa: CASSPGGTGLNYF
cdr3_nt: TGTGCCAGCAGCCCAGGGGGGACAGGGCTAAACTACTTC